This entry lists 3 T cell receptor beta chains sequenced from one sample in a study of cytomegalovirus exposure and HLA in healthy donors. The study ran its PCR with 60 Vbeta and 13 Jbeta primers. Sequenced by immunoSEQ multiplex PCR; TCRdb stores in-frame clones only, minus some. The sample comprises 160,000 or so clones, about 78% of which are singletons, and 2% to 2.5% rests with the top ten. The material sequenced was PBMCs. All receptors come from a man aged 55 to 70 in good health and CMV-seronegative.

This chain connects TRBV7-8 to TRBJ2-7; D call uncertain. Trimming took off 4 bases at V and 1 base at J, with 17 bases between the two ends. Germline loops: CDR1 SGHVS, CDR2 FQNEAQ. The CDR3 is made up of 16 amino acids. The CDR3 bases are TGTGCCAGCAGCTCGCAAACCAGGAAGTATTCCTACGAGCAGTACTTC. It specifies CASSSQTRKYSYEQYF.

The gene calls are TRBV29-1 and TRBJ2-1; TRBD2 matches 9 bases. This CDR3 has 13 residues. CDR1 SQVTM and CDR2 ANQGSEA come from the germline V gene. Trimming removed 4 bases from V and 6 bases from J; junction bases left unmatched: 4. CDR3: CSVGASGVNEQFF. Written as DNA, the CDR3 is TGCAGCGTTGGGGCTAGCGGGGTCAATGAGCAGTTCTTC.

A single count supports this clone. This chain joins TRBV28 and TRBJ2-7; 8 nucleotides align to TRBD1. CDR1 and CDR2 (germline): MDHEN, SYDVKM. CDR3 length: 14 residues. The trim removed 3 bases at V and 1 base at J, leaving 2 bases unmatched. The CDR3 region has the DNA TGTGCCAGCAGTTTGCGGACAGGGTCCTACGAGCAGTACTTC. Translated, it gives CASSLRTGSYEQYF.